The 15 T cell receptor beta chains below were found in one sample sequenced in a study of Ad26.COV2.S vaccination and SARS-CoV-2 variants. Described treatment: over 15 received Ad26.COV2.S at low or high dose, single or two shots; about five received placebo; per-sample allocation not given. It was on day 63 after the first vaccine or placebo injection that samples were taken. Profiling relied on immunoSEQ multiplex PCR, and the TCRdb table lists in-frame clones only, not all of them. The profile shows under 600,000 clones, 89% of them singletons. The source material was peripheral blood, sampled in a trial of Ad26.COV2.S vaccine versus placebo. These receptors came from a person between 18 and 65 years old who received the Ad26.COV2.S COVID-19 vaccine or a placebo.

The chain employs TRBV7-9 and TRBJ2-1; 7 positions agree with TRBD2. The germline CDR1 and CDR2 sequences are SEHNR and FQNEAQ (reference sequence). The CDR3 contains 13 residues. J lost 7 bases, V lost 1 base, and 1 base had no gene match. The CDR3: CASSLVGGNEQFF. For the CDR3, the DNA is TGTGCCAGCAGCTTAGTGGGAGGGAATGAGCAGTTCTTC.

The chain is built from TRBV4-2 and TRBJ2-3; D might be TRBD2 (6 bases). CDR3 size: 14 residues. The germline gives CDR1 LGHNA, CDR2 YNFKEQ. V shed 2 bases and J shed 2 bases, with 8 bases lying between them. DNA for the CDR3: TGTGCCAGCAGCCAAAGGACTAACACAGATACGCAGTATTTT. This codes for CASSQRTNTDTQYF.

The J gene is TRBJ2-1, the V gene TRBV7-9; 12 nucleotides align to TRBD2. CDR1 is SEHNR, CDR2 FQNEAQ, per germline (reference sequence). After removal of 5 bases from V and 8 bases from J, the junction contained 10 bases not matched to a gene. The CDR3 has 16 amino acids. The CDR3 reads CASSLSTSGRKYEQFF. CDR3 nucleotides: TGTGCCAGCAGCCTCTCGACTAGCGGGAGAAAATATGAGCAGTTCTTC.

This chain links TRBV18 with TRBJ2-6, with D tentatively TRBD1 (6 bases). The ends were cut back, 6 bases at V and 0 bases at J, with 12 bases in the middle. This CDR3 spans 16 amino acids. Germline assignment: CDR1 KGHSH and CDR2 LQKENI. The CDR3 protein is CASSPDSYSGANVLTF. The CDR3 DNA sequence: TGTGCCAGCTCGCCGGACAGTTACTCTGGGGCCAACGTCCTGACTTTC.

The V call is TRBV30, the J call TRBJ2-5, with TRBD1 matching over 9 bases. Germline CDR1 GTSNPN, CDR2 SVGIG (reference sequence). Trimming cost V 2 bases and J 5 bases; bases outside gene matches: 6. CDR3 size: 14 residues. CDR3 protein: CAWSTGGAGETQYF. CDR3 DNA: TGTGCCTGGAGTACAGGGGGCGCAGGGGAGACCCAGTACTTC.

The rearrangement uses TRBV27 and TRBJ1-2; D remains unclear. Germline lookup yields CDR1 MNHEY and CDR2 SMNVEV (reference sequence). This CDR3 has 12 residues. The V gene lost 6 bases and the J gene lost 8 bases, with 13 bases spanning the gap. CDR3 residues: CASREGSLGYTF. CDR3 nucleotide sequence: TGTGCCAGCAGGGAAGGTAGCTTGGGCTACACCTTC.

The V call is TRBV15, the J call TRBJ2-5; tentative D call: TRBD1 (7 bases). V dropped 5 bases and J dropped 2 bases, with 18 bases sitting between them. Germline V gives CDR1 LNHNV, CDR2 YYDKDF (reference sequence). The CDR3 totals 16 residues. CDR3 DNA: TGTGCCACCAGCCAAGGACAGGCAGGAGGGCAAGAGACCCAGTACTTC. It yields the protein CATSQGQAGGQETQYF. Together with reference TRBV15 and TRBJ2-5, the CDR3 gives the full variable domain: DAMVIQNPRYQVTQFGKPVTLSCSQTLNHNVMYWYQQKSSQAPKLLFHYYDKDFNNEADTPDNFQSRRPNTSFCFLDIRSPGLGDTAMYLCATSQGQAGGQETQYFGPGTRLLVL.

The V and J genes are TRBV19 and TRBJ1-5, with 8 bases that match TRBD1. J lost 1 base, V lost 2 bases, and 10 bases had no gene match. In germline, CDR1 is LNHDA, CDR2 SQIVND (reference sequence). This CDR3 is 18 amino acids long. As DNA, the CDR3 is TGTGCCAGTAGTATAACGGGACAGGTTTTACTAAGCAATCAGCCCCAGCATTTT. It translates to CASSITGQVLLSNQPQHF.

The chain combines TRBV5-1 with TRBJ2-5, with a weak D call TRBD1 (7 bases). Trimming removed 2 bases at V and 3 bases at J, with 17 bases between. Germline V lookup: CDR1 SGHRS, CDR2 YFSETQ. This CDR3 region has 16 residues. The CDR3 reads CASSLDPGGTEETQYF. The CDR3 nucleotides read TGCGCCAGCAGCTTAGACCCTGGCGGGACAGAAGAGACCCAGTACTTC. The whole variable domain, remainder taken from reference TRBV5-1 and TRBJ2-5, is KAGVTQTPRYLIKTRGQQVTLSCSPISGHRSVSWYQQTPGQGLQFLFEYFSETQRNKGNFPGRFSGRQFSNSRSEMNVSTLELGDSALYLCASSLDPGGTEETQYFGPGTRLLVL.

In this sample, this clone turned up once. This sequence joins TRBV11-3 and TRBJ2-1, with 12 bases aligning to TRBD2. The CDR3 runs 16 residues. Germline-derived CDR1 and CDR2 are SGHNT and YENEEA. V was pared by 0 bases and J by 4 bases, with 1 base of the junction left unmatched. CDR3 sequence reads: CASSLEGTSGYNEQFF. The CDR3 DNA is TGTGCCAGCAGCTTAGAAGGGACTAGCGGGTACAATGAGCAGTTCTTC.

The chain uses TRBV10-3 and TRBJ1-2; D is possibly TRBD1 (6 bases). The CDR3 runs 15 residues. Germline V lookup: CDR1 ENHRY, CDR2 SYGVKD. V dropped 8 bases and J dropped 3 bases, with 19 bases sitting between them. CDR3 nucleotide sequence: TGTGCCATCCGTAGGACAGACCTGGTTCACTATGGCTACACCTTC. The encoded protein is CAIRRTDLVHYGYTF.

This chain uses TRBV28 with TRBJ1-6; tentatively, D is TRBD1 (5 bases). This CDR3 comprises 16 residues. CDR1 is MDHEN and CDR2 is SYDVKM in the germline V gene. Trimming cost V 6 bases and J 10 bases, with 22 bases left between them. CDR3 amino acids: CASSPSWGVEGSPLHF. The CDR3 DNA follows: TGTGCCAGCAGCCCTTCCTGGGGGGTGGAGGGGTCACCCCTCCACTTT.

The genes are TRBV4-2 and TRBJ2-3; 10 bases are a match to TRBD2. This CDR3 is built from 17 residues. Trimming cost V 4 bases and J 5 bases; bases outside gene matches: 12. Germline V lookup: CDR1 LGHNA, CDR2 YNFKEQ. CDR3 sequence: CASSRMMTGTSEDTQYF. The CDR3 DNA sequence: TGTGCCAGCAGCCGGATGATGACCGGGACTAGCGAAGATACGCAGTATTTT.

V usage is TRBV11-2 and J usage is TRBJ1-5; D might be TRBD1 (6 bases). V shed 4 bases and J shed 6 bases, with 19 bases lying between them. The CDR3 extends over 16 amino acids. Germline-derived CDR1 and CDR2 are SGHAT and FQNNGV. CDR3 in amino acids: CASSSDGGAGGQPQHF. The CDR3 nucleotides read TGTGCCAGCAGCTCAGACGGGGGGGCCGGCGGTCAGCCCCAGCATTTT.

The chain employs TRBV11-2 and TRBJ1-2; maybe TRBD1 (5 bases). CDR3 size: 15 residues. V was pared by 2 bases and J by 3 bases, with 13 bases between. CDR1 and CDR2 (germline): SGHAT, FQNNGV. This CDR3 is CASSLKGQGDYGYTF. In nucleotides, the CDR3 is TGTGCCAGCAGCTTAAAAGGGCAGGGTGACTATGGCTACACCTTC.